The entry that follows covers one T cell receptor beta chain sequence. The target antigen is unknown. The entry originates in a study of shared clonotypes between healthy human individuals. Trimming at V came to 0 bases and at J to 2 bases, leaving 3 bases not matched to a gene. Germline CDR1 and CDR2: SGDLS and YYNGEE. This CDR3 has 15 amino acids. Selected positively for CCR7 and CD45RO-negative, naive CD8 cells excluded terminally differentiated effector memory CD45RA+ cells. Study results and limitations: Estimated clonotype richness was generally higher in naive than memory subsets. Genetic and exposure-history diversity was limited by the small donor number. Non-shared clonotypes displayed generation probabilities falling below those of clonotypes present in all four donors.

The method was immunoSEQ multiplex PCR; TCRdb's version includes in-frame clones alone and lacks a portion of them. Among about 2 million clones, less than 95% were seen once, and the ten largest hold 1.2%. The genes are TRBV9 and TRBJ2-3; 7 nucleotides agree with TRBD1. Specimen: naive CD8+ T cells sorted from blood. The TCR sequence derives from a man younger than 35 in good health. For the CDR3, the DNA is TGTGCCAGCAGCGTAGAGACAGGGCACACAGATACGCAGTATTTT. Residues: CASSVETGHTDTQYF.